This TCR beta chain was profiled in a study of cytomegalovirus exposure and HLA in healthy donors. Study information: Of around 400 genotyped donors, about 81% grouped in the Caucasian-associated ancestry cluster.

This PCR relied on a set of 60 Vbeta primers and 13 Jbeta primers. Clones were read by immunoSEQ multiplex PCR, and TCRdb kept only the in-frame ones, dropping some. The table has 120,000 to 150,000 clones, approximately 79% seen once. Note on this clone: The antigen is not known.

Whole-study results and caveats: Reportedly, diagnosis of cytomegalovirus status by the classifier showed high specificity and sensitivity. Data from an earlier analysis indicated that most TCR beta V segments were productive either about 87% or about 30% of the time.

J lost 3 bases, V lost 2 bases, and 9 bases had no gene match. Looked up from germline, CDR1 is SGHRS and CDR2 is YFSETQ. The CDR3 extends over 16 amino acids. The TCR sequence derives from a woman aged 25 to 39 in good health and CMV-seronegative. The genes are TRBV5-1 and TRBJ2-3; TRBD1 aligns across 7 bases. Sequenced input: PBMCs. DNA for the CDR3: TGCGCCAGCAGCTTTCGACAGGGATCTCGGACAGATACGCAGTATTTT. Its translation is CASSFRQGSRTDTQYF.